This TCR beta chain is from a study of blood T cell repertoires in COVID-19. Study at large: T cells, B-cell-depleted T cells, or PBMCs provided the cDNA or gDNA that served as material.

With 0 bases clipped from V and 4 bases from J, the junction kept 1 base outside the gene matches. This CDR3 has 16 residues. Germline V gene sequence: CDR1 LGHDT, CDR2 YNNKEL (reference sequence). The method was immunoSEQ multiplex PCR; TCRdb's version includes in-frame clones alone and lacks a portion of them. The sample holds a few hundred thousand clones, roughly nine tenths seen once. The rearrangement uses TRBV3-1 (or the pseudogene TRBV3-2) and TRBJ2-1; TRBD2 agrees at 12 bases. The sample consisted of peripheral blood. The clonotype comes from a woman aged 35 to 49 who had recovered from COVID-19. CDR3 in DNA: TGTGCCAGCAGCCAAGATACTAGCGGGGGGTACAATGAGCAGTTCTTC. Translated: CASSQDTSGGYNEQFF.